The 2 T cell receptor beta chains given below trace back to one sample, sequenced in a study of response to subunit inactivated influenza vaccine. TCRdb used MiXCR to reprocess the RT-PCR reads, holding one entry per CDR3 protein. Here the sample spans roughly 630,000 distinct CDR3 sequences, 12% to 15% being singletons. The sample in question was PBMCs from blood, obtained 14 to 15 days before vaccination. These receptors were collected from a man aged 50 to 60 who received an inactivated influenza vaccine.

This clonotype was seen more than once but under ten times. CDR3 sequence reads: CSARPGVGDTQYF. The CDR3 region has the DNA TGCAGTGCCCGCCCAGGGGTGGGAGATACGCAGTATTTT. The V gene is TRBV20-1, the J gene TRBJ2-3, with D perhaps matching TRBD1 (6 bases). Germline CDR1 and CDR2: DFQATT and SNEGSKA (reference sequence). This CDR3 spans 13 amino acids. With 6 bases removed from V and 5 bases from J, the gap between germline ends came to 15 bases.

This chain joins TRBV10-3 and TRBJ1-2; D is unclear. The germline V and J ends were trimmed by 4 bases and 5 bases, with 14 bases remaining between them. Germline-derived CDR1 and CDR2 are ENHRY and SYGVKD. The CDR3 length is 14 residues. CDR3 DNA: TGTGCCATCAGTGCTGACGTGGGTACTTATGGCTACACCTTC. Protein: CAISADVGTYGYTF.